This entry features one T cell receptor beta chain sequence. Its antigen is currently not known. No base quality information exists; no much larger clone differs at one position. Using the deep immunoSEQ assay, multiplex PCR amplified TCR CDR3 regions from genomic DNA. For each cell subset, the extracted genomic DNA was distributed evenly across all wells of several immunoSEQ 96-well plates, and each plate served as one replicate. For sorted subsets, around 200 ng genomic DNA, equal to 30,000 to 35,000 T cell genomes, was loaded into each replicate PCR. Purified libraries were measured with a Qubit 3.0 fluorometer, size-checked on a Bioanalyzer 2100, and measured again with the KAPA Library Quantification kit. Every immunoSEQ 96-well plate was sequenced on a separate single-read 150-cycle Illumina NextSeq 550 flow cell. The paper's data handling went like this. Because the immunoSEQ output held only junctional sequences and lacked quality scores, the filtering could not match the filtering applied to full-length reads. Sequences were annotated with PyIR, a Python wrapper for IgBLAST v1.9, using IMGT germline references to assign V/J genes and CDR3. Reads with weak V/J assignments (E-value above 1e-6), missing CDR3, stop codons, out-of-frame junctions, or ambiguous translated residues were removed. V3J clonotypes were defined by identical inferred V gene, J gene, and CDR3 amino acid sequence. Percentage overlap between repertoires was computed as shared unique clonotypes divided by the size of the smaller repertoire. Repertoire richness was assessed with RTK rarefaction, the Chao1 estimator, and Recon v2.1 estimates of unobserved clonotypes. Generation probabilities for all TCRbeta clonotypes obtained by the gDNA method from a handful of donors were computed using OLGA. TCRdb provides this immuneACCESS table in a form limited to in-frame rearrangements. Some clones are lacking; in checked studies, under half of them reflect an unresolved V gene, and why the rest are absent is not known. The DNA was the basis for D and trimming; V, J and clone size are from that table. The sample table shows approximately 2.3 million clones, and more than 80% are seen once. The ten top clones hold about 0.37% of the sample.

Healthy HIV-negative adults with no recently reported acute infections or vaccinations were included as donors. Every donor was a Caucasian adult residing in Nashville, Tennessee, USA. CD4+ T cells were enriched by magnetic negative selection, after which naive cells were positively selected on CD45RA and the negative fraction was taken as the memory subset. Blood was collected by leukapheresis, and PBMCs were isolated by Ficoll-Histopaque density gradient centrifugation and then cryopreserved in liquid nitrogen vapor phase. Analytical flow cytometry was used to check the purity and quantity of each magnetically sorted T cell population. Genomic DNA was isolated from every sorted fraction and measured by UV absorbance on a Nanodrop 2000c. These data come from a study of shared clonotypes between healthy human individuals (dated by TCRdb to the early 2020s). With regard to the full study: The cohort included three men and a couple of women between 18 and 49 years of age. Per donor, three plates each were used for CD4 naive and CD4 memory, two for CD8 naive, and one for CD8 memory. The study deeply sequenced blood TCR repertoires of several healthy adults to estimate repertoire size and the extent of clonotype sharing between individuals. Different laboratories and diverse techniques were used to prepare libraries and sequence TCR repertoires, to increase sequencing depth and limit assay-specific biases. Between about 0.8 and 9.5 billion PBMCs per donor were obtained by leukapheresis.

Beyond this particular receptor, the publication reports: Based on pairwise subsampling, the degree of clonotype sharing among donors was expected to be affected by sequencing depth. Sharing across a handful of donors was observed for approximately 4.6% of naive CD4, around 3.5% of naive CD8, 2.3% of memory CD4, and 0.4% of memory CD8 clonotypes. Estimated clonotype richness was generally larger for naive than for memory subsets. Sampling was restricted to blood, and TCR repertoires in tissue are likely to differ from TCR repertoires in blood. Incomplete sequencing was indicated by rarefaction of sorted-subset datasets, despite the large sequencing depth. Higher generation probabilities were observed for clonotypes shared by all four sorted-subset donors than for non-shared clonotypes. Because the study included a small number of donors, the genetic and exposure-history diversity represented was limited.

This TCR derives from a man between 18 and 35 years old in good health. Some clones in this sample may be carry-over from other donors' samples. The material sequenced was naive CD4+ T cells from PBMCs. Interpreted using the paper, the cell subset or site label stands for: CD45RA+ positively selected.

CDR3 protein: CASSRADEQFF. The nucleotides are TGTGCCAGCTCCAGAGCGGATGAGCAGTTCTTC. The rearranged segments are TRBV2 and TRBJ2-1; TRBD2 is possibly the D segment (5 matching bases). Sequences SNHLY (CDR1) and FYNNEI (CDR2) are obtained from the germline V gene. The CDR3 runs 11 amino acids, cysteine and phenylalanine included. Only the CDR3 DNA is retained, 33 bases long and in frame from the first base. Trimming at the junction amounts to 8 bases on V and 8 bases on J, and the germline ends lie 10 bases apart.